The 20 T cell receptor beta chains below were found in one sample sequenced in a study of vaccination effects on CD4 cells after COVID-19. The culture ran for nine to ten days, and then CD4+ T cells were isolated. Participants got two doses of BNT162b2 or mRNA-1273 vaccine. These receptors lack a known antigen. TCRdb's table, derived via immunoSEQ multiplex PCR, lists solely in-frame clones and lacks some. The repertoire holds tens of thousands of clones, with roughly four fifths as singletons. The sequences come from CD4+ T cells from PBMCs cultured without peptide, collected after COVID-19 vaccination. These receptors were obtained from a human donor who received a COVID-19 vaccine.

The chain recombines TRBV7-2 with TRBJ1-2, with D possibly being TRBD1 (6 bases). Trimming took off 4 bases at V and 8 bases at J, with 11 bases between the two ends. The germline gives CDR1 SGHTA, CDR2 FQGNSA. This CDR3 has 12 residues. The CDR3 is CASSSYRVGYTF. Written as DNA, the CDR3 is TGTGCCAGCAGCTCCTACAGGGTAGGCTACACCTTC.

The chain employs TRBV18 and TRBJ1-2; no clear D. Germline-derived CDR1 and CDR2 are KGHSH and LQKENI. CDR3 length: 14 amino acids. Trimming left V 3 bases short and J 0 bases short, with 8 bases between. CDR3 region: CASSPGRANYGYTF. Written as DNA, the CDR3 is TGTGCCAGCTCACCCGGTAGAGCTAACTATGGCTACACCTTC.

The table lists this clone with a few counts. The gene calls are TRBV3-1 (or the pseudogene TRBV3-2) and TRBJ2-3, with D hard to call. Germline CDR1 is LGHDT and CDR2 is YNNKEL (reference sequence). The CDR3 loop spans 15 amino acids. Between the trimmed V and J ends, which lost 4 bases and 2 bases, there was a span of 13 bases. Written as DNA, the CDR3 is TGTGCCAGCAGCCCATCGGCCGCTTACACAGATACGCAGTATTTT. Protein sequence: CASSPSAAYTDTQYF.

The chain is built from TRBV6-2 or TRBV6-3 and TRBJ1-2; 8 bases fit TRBD1. The CDR3 contains 16 residues. The trim removed 5 bases at V and 1 base at J, leaving 9 bases unmatched. Germline-derived CDR1 and CDR2 are MNHEY and SVGEGT. The CDR3: CASSRQGAGSNYGYTF. In nucleotides, the CDR3 is TGTGCCAGCAGTCGCCAGGGGGCAGGGAGTAACTATGGCTACACCTTC.

This sequence joins TRBV7-2 and TRBJ1-5; TRBD1 might be the D (6 bases). V lost 5 bases to trimming and J lost 7 bases, with 12 bases between them. CDR3 length: 13 residues. Germline V gene lookup returns CDR1 SGHTA and CDR2 FQGNSA. The DNA for the CDR3 is TGTGCCAGCAGCGCAGGGGTTGTGCAGCCCCAGCATTTT. Protein product: CASSAGVVQPQHF.

The rearrangement joins TRBV10-3 to TRBJ1-4, with a possible D match to TRBD1 (5 bases). Deletions cut 6 bases from V and 0 bases from J, with 11 bases between. CDR3 length: 15 amino acids. Germline V CDR1 and CDR2: ENHRY, SYGVKD. Written as DNA, the CDR3 is TGTGCCATCAGGGCGGGGCCTACAACTAATGAAAAACTGTTTTTT. This sequence encodes CAIRAGPTTNEKLFF.

This rearrangement joins TRBV5-4 to TRBJ2-5; 11 bases fit TRBD2. Trimming took 5 bases from V and 2 from J; bases not matched to a gene: 5. There are 15 residues in the CDR3. Germline V gene sequence: CDR1 SGHNT, CDR2 YYREEE (reference sequence). The CDR3 region has the DNA TGTGCCAGCAGTAAGACTAGCGGGGAGCAAGAGACCCAGTACTTC. Its translation: CASSKTSGEQETQYF.

V and J are TRBV7-2 and TRBJ2-3; 9 bases agree with TRBD2. Germline CDR1 and CDR2: SGHTA and FQGNSA. The CDR3 sequence is 16 residues long. Germline trimming cut 2 bases from V and 2 bases from J; bases unmatched to any gene: 5. The CDR3 spells CASSLRRGGNTDTQYF. DNA of the CDR3: TGTGCCAGCAGCTTACGGCGGGGGGGTAACACAGATACGCAGTATTTT.

J is TRBJ2-5 and V is TRBV5-1, with D unresolved. This CDR3 is 11 amino acids long. Trimming stripped 7 bases from V and 5 bases from J, with 9 bases between. The germline gives CDR1 SGHRS, CDR2 YFSETQ. The CDR3 region has the DNA TGCGCCAGCGCCCTTGGGGAGACCCAGTACTTC. Translated, it gives CASALGETQYF. The full variable domain, rest sourced from reference TRBV5-1 and TRBJ2-5, is KAGVTQTPRYLIKTRGQQVTLSCSPISGHRSVSWYQQTPGQGLQFLFEYFSETQRNKGNFPGRFSGRQFSNSRSEMNVSTLELGDSALYLCASALGETQYFGPGTRLLVL.

CDR3 residues: CASSVGQDSGNTIYF. The CDR3 region has the DNA TGTGCCAGCAGTGTGGGACAGGACTCTGGAAACACCATATATTTT. The chain uses TRBV9 and TRBJ1-3; 8 bases line up with TRBD1. The CDR3 is 15 amino acids. V was pared by 5 bases and J by 0 bases, with 4 bases of the junction left unmatched. Germline V lookup: CDR1 SGDLS, CDR2 YYNGEE.

The chain employs TRBV19 and TRBJ2-3; perhaps D is TRBD1 or TRBD2 (5 bases each). V was clipped by 3 bases and J by 1 base, with 8 bases between them. Germline V gene lookup returns CDR1 LNHDA and CDR2 SQIVND (reference sequence). The CDR3 has 14 residues. The CDR3 DNA reads TGTGCCAGTAGTATGGTGGGGGGCACAGATACGCAGTATTTT. It codes for CASSMVGGTDTQYF.

V usage is TRBV5-1 and J usage is TRBJ1-4, with 7 bases that match TRBD1. V trimming: 1 base; J trimming: 4 bases; junction bases outside the gene matches: 7. This CDR3 is 16 amino acids long. CDR1 and CDR2 from the germline V gene are SGHRS and YFSETQ. The CDR3 protein is CASSLLGGHVNEKLFF. In DNA form, the CDR3 reads TGCGCCAGCAGCTTGTTAGGGGGCCACGTTAATGAAAAACTGTTTTTT.

This clone showed up just a few times. The rearrangement links TRBV7-9 to TRBJ1-2, with D possibly TRBD1 on 6 matching bases. CDR3 length: 12 residues. V lost 5 bases and J lost 6, with 10 bases in between. Germline loops: CDR1 SEHNR, CDR2 FQNEAQ (reference sequence). The CDR3, as DNA: TGTGCCAGCAGCGTGGAGGGGGATGGCTACACCTTC. Amino acid sequence: CASSVEGDGYTF.

The chain links TRBV5-6 to TRBJ2-7; perhaps D is TRBD1 or TRBD2 (5 bases each). The V end was cut by 3 bases, the J end by 6 bases, with 13 bases between. This CDR3 spans 13 amino acids. Germline lookup yields CDR1 SGHDT and CDR2 YYEEEE. CDR3 nucleotide sequence: TGTGCCAGCAGCTGGGGGTTTGGGTCCGAGCAGTACGTC. It encodes CASSWGFGSEQYV.

With respect to this clone: The same CDR3 also results from other DNA sequences found in this sample. This sequence joins TRBV9 and TRBJ1-1; D unresolved. The CDR3 has 13 residues. V was trimmed by 2 bases and J by 2 bases, leaving 7 bases between them. CDR1 and CDR2 (germline): SGDLS, YYNGEE. CDR3 loop: CASSVRENTEAFF. The CDR3 DNA sequence: TGTGCCAGCAGCGTCCGGGAAAACACTGAAGCTTTCTTT.

The V call is TRBV11-3, the J call TRBJ2-5; D remains ambiguous. Looked up from germline, CDR1 is SGHNT and CDR2 is YENEEA. This CDR3 spans 14 amino acids. The germline V and J ends were trimmed by 2 bases and 1 base, with 8 bases remaining between them. The CDR3 spells CASSLSEVQETQYF. In nucleotides, the CDR3 is TGTGCCAGCAGCTTATCTGAGGTCCAAGAGACCCAGTACTTC.

V is TRBV6-5 and J is TRBJ2-7, with 7 bases identical to TRBD1. With V trimmed by 9 bases and J by 4 bases, 15 bases remained unmatched. Germline CDR1 reads MNHEY; CDR2 reads SVGAGI. This CDR3 has 15 amino acids. As DNA, the CDR3 is TGTGCCAGTGGCCTGGTTAGGGGGCCAGGTTACGAGCAGTACGTC. Translated, it gives CASGLVRGPGYEQYV.

The rearrangement joins TRBV6-5 to TRBJ2-2; D is tentatively TRBD1 or TRBD2 (5 bases each). CDR1 and CDR2 from the germline V gene are MNHEY and SVGAGI. V was pared by 6 bases and J by 6 bases, with 14 bases between. The CDR3 covers 14 residues. CDR3 region: CASRQPRDAGELFF. In DNA form, the CDR3 reads TGTGCCAGCAGACAGCCCCGGGACGCCGGGGAGCTGTTTTTT.

The V and J genes are TRBV5-1 and TRBJ1-4; D possibly corresponds to TRBD1 (6 bases). The germline CDR1 and CDR2 sequences are SGHRS and YFSETQ. V lost 2 bases and J 4 bases, leaving 9 bases between the germline ends. The CDR3 has 14 amino acids. Here the CDR3 DNA reads TGCGCCAGCAGCTTACAGGGTGGTAATGAAAAACTGTTTTTT. Translation gives CASSLQGGNEKLFF.

The genes are TRBV5-1 and TRBJ2-1; 7 bases are a match to TRBD1. The CDR3 length is 18 residues. J lost 4 bases, V lost 2 bases, and 15 bases had no gene match. Germline V gives CDR1 SGHRS, CDR2 YFSETQ. For the CDR3, the DNA is TGCGCCAGCAGCTTTTTACGGTTAGGGGGCCCAAGATACAATGAGCAGTTCTTC. Translating gives CASSFLRLGGPRYNEQFF. Combining the CDR3 with reference TRBV5-1 and TRBJ2-1 gives the whole variable domain KAGVTQTPRYLIKTRGQQVTLSCSPISGHRSVSWYQQTPGQGLQFLFEYFSETQRNKGNFPGRFSGRQFSNSRSEMNVSTLELGDSALYLCASSFLRLGGPRYNEQFFGPGTRLTVL.